These 25 T cell receptor beta chains came from one sample sequenced in a study of blood T cell repertoires in COVID-19. Using immunoSEQ multiplex PCR, the repertoire was profiled, and TCRdb retains in-frame clones only, with some absent. The table has 65,000 to 80,000 clones, approximately 90% seen once. The sequenced sample consisted of peripheral blood. All receptors come from a human donor in a cohort sampled during active COVID-19.

The chain recombines TRBV5-1 with TRBJ1-5; D possibly corresponds to TRBD1 (5 bases). Germline assignment: CDR1 SGHRS and CDR2 YFSETQ. V was clipped by 0 bases and J by 7 bases, with 14 bases between them. The CDR3 loop spans 15 amino acids. CDR3 protein: CASSLEGRVEQPQHF. In DNA, the CDR3 is TGCGCCAGCAGCTTGGAGGGCAGGGTCGAACAGCCCCAGCATTTT. The full variable domain, with the rest looked up from reference TRBV5-1 and TRBJ1-5, is KAGVTQTPRYLIKTRGQQVTLSCSPISGHRSVSWYQQTPGQGLQFLFEYFSETQRNKGNFPGRFSGRQFSNSRSEMNVSTLELGDSALYLCASSLEGRVEQPQHFGDGTRLSIL.

The chain employs TRBV6-5 and TRBJ2-3, with TRBD2 as a possible D gene (5 bases). There are 15 residues in the CDR3. V dropped 6 bases and J dropped 7 bases, with 20 bases sitting between them. Per the germline V gene, CDR1 is MNHEY and CDR2 is SVGAGI. The CDR3 bases are TGTGCCAGCAGCGAGCCGGGATCGGACTTTAATACGCAGTATTTT. This translates into CASSEPGSDFNTQYF.

This clone was observed once. V and J are TRBV7-3 and TRBJ2-3; 8 bases match TRBD1. Per germline, CDR1 SGHTA and CDR2 FQGTGA. The junction had 15 bases not matched to a gene; V was cut back by 7 bases and J by 0 bases. The CDR3 consists of 18 residues. The CDR3 sequence is CASTLTGGAGGSTDTQYF. Written as DNA, the CDR3 is TGTGCCAGCACCCTAACCGGAGGAGCAGGGGGCAGCACAGATACGCAGTATTTT. The full variable domain, its missing parts supplied by reference TRBV7-3 and TRBJ2-3, is GAGVSQTPSNKVTEKGKYVELRCDPISGHTALYWYRQSLGQGPEFLIYFQGTGAADDSGLPNDRFFAVRPEGSVSTLKIQRTERGDSAVYLCASTLTGGAGGSTDTQYFGPGTRLTVL.

This sequence joins TRBV18 and TRBJ1-1, with D unclear. The V end was cut by 3 bases, the J end by 1 base, with 9 bases between. The germline V gene encodes CDR1 KGHSH and CDR2 LQKENI. The CDR3 contains 14 residues. The CDR3 here is CASSPPAANTEAFF. The DNA of the CDR3 is TGTGCCAGCTCACCCCCTGCGGCGAACACTGAAGCTTTCTTT.

V is TRBV6-4 and J is TRBJ2-1, with D maybe TRBD1 (6 bases). V lost 5 bases to trimming and J lost 4 bases, with 9 bases between them. Germline CDR1 is MRHNA and CDR2 is SNTAGT. The CDR3 runs 13 residues. CDR3 sequence: CASSQDSYNEQFF. The CDR3 DNA reads TGTGCCAGCAGTCAGGACAGTTACAATGAGCAGTTCTTC.

The gene calls are TRBV15 and TRBJ1-6, with 10 positions matching TRBD1. Germline V gene lookup returns CDR1 LNHNV and CDR2 YYDKDF (reference sequence). CDR3 length equals 16 residues. J was trimmed by 10 bases and V by 6 bases; bases with no gene match: 12. The DNA for the CDR3 is TGTGCCACCAGAAGGCCGACAGGGGGCCCAAGATCACCCCTCCACTTT. It specifies CATRRPTGGPRSPLHF. The full variable domain, with the rest looked up from reference TRBV15 and TRBJ1-6, is DAMVIQNPRYQVTQFGKPVTLSCSQTLNHNVMYWYQQKSSQAPKLLFHYYDKDFNNEADTPDNFQSRRPNTSFCFLDIRSPGLGDTAMYLCATRRPTGGPRSPLHFGNGTRLTVT.

The chain employs TRBV4-3 and TRBJ2-3; 10 bases agree with TRBD2. V shed 2 bases and J 6 bases; nucleotides not matched to a gene: 11. Looked up from germline, CDR1 is LGHNA and CDR2 is YSLEER. This CDR3 is built from 17 residues. This chain's CDR3 is CASSQYIAGGPLDTQYF. The DNA of the CDR3 is TGCGCCAGCAGCCAATACATAGCGGGGGGCCCCTTGGATACGCAGTATTTT.

V is TRBV19 and J is TRBJ1-5; D ambiguous. From germline, CDR1 is LNHDA and CDR2 SQIVND (reference sequence). This CDR3 has 12 amino acids. The V and J ends lost 4 bases and 3 bases respectively, with 4 bases between them. CDR3 sequence reads: CASSTLNQPQHF. Written as DNA, the CDR3 is TGTGCCAGTAGTACCCTCAATCAGCCCCAGCATTTT.

This clone came up once. This sequence joins TRBV5-6 and TRBJ1-5; D perhaps matches TRBD1 (5 bases). Between the trimmed V and J ends, which lost 4 bases and 7 bases, there was a span of 12 bases. Germline V gene lookup returns CDR1 SGHDT and CDR2 YYEEEE. There are 13 residues in the CDR3. CDR3 sequence reads: CASSRIDSQPQHF. Here the CDR3 DNA reads TGTGCCAGCAGCAGAATCGACAGCCAGCCCCAGCATTTT.

CDR3 protein: CASNEYAGRDTQYF. The DNA for the CDR3 is TGTGCCAGCAACGAGTATGCGGGGAGGGATACGCAGTATTTT. This chain uses TRBV18 with TRBJ2-3; the D gene is possibly TRBD2 (6 bases). The germline CDR1 and CDR2 sequences are KGHSH and LQKENI. V shed 8 bases and J shed 6 bases, with 18 bases lying between them. This CDR3 spans 14 amino acids.

This clone was seen a handful of times. The V and J genes are TRBV13 and TRBJ1-2; tentatively, D is TRBD1 (5 bases). V lost 5 bases to trimming and J lost 7 bases, with 17 bases between them. The V gene's germline CDR1 is PRHDT and CDR2 FYEKMQ (reference sequence). The CDR3 has 14 amino acids. For the CDR3, the DNA is TGTGCCAGCAGCGGGCCGGGCAGGGCTGGTGGCTACACCTTC. This sequence encodes CASSGPGRAGGYTF.

V and J are TRBV19 and TRBJ2-1, with D possibly being TRBD1 (6 bases). Germline CDR1 LNHDA, CDR2 SQIVND (reference sequence). V dropped 5 bases and J dropped 7 bases, with 18 bases sitting between them. The CDR3 has 15 amino acids. The CDR3 spells CASSETRGWKNEQFF. In DNA, the CDR3 is TGTGCCAGTAGTGAAACCAGGGGCTGGAAGAATGAGCAGTTCTTC.

This rearrangement joins TRBV11-1 to TRBJ2-3, with D uncertain. Trimming removed 5 bases at V and 2 bases at J, with 5 bases between. Germline V gives CDR1 SGHAT, CDR2 FQDESV (reference sequence). The CDR3 has 12 amino acids. CDR3 in amino acids: CASSLNTDTQYF. The CDR3 bases are TGTGCCAGCAGCCTAAACACAGATACGCAGTATTTT. Full variable domain (outside the CDR3, taken from reference TRBV11-1 and TRBJ2-3): EAEVAQSPRYKITEKSQAVAFWCDPISGHATLYWYRQILGQGPELLVQFQDESVVDDSQLPKDRFSAERLKGVDSTLKIQPAELGDSAMYLCASSLNTDTQYFGPGTRLTVL.

This chain connects TRBV6-6 to TRBJ1-4; D unresolved. Germline V CDR1 and CDR2: MNHNY, SVGAGI (reference sequence). The V end was cut by 5 bases, the J end by 0 bases, with 13 bases between. This CDR3 is 16 amino acids long. CDR3 region: CASSHADGATNEKLFF. CDR3 DNA: TGTGCCAGCAGTCACGCTGACGGGGCAACTAATGAAAAACTGTTTTTT.

The chain employs TRBV7-2 and TRBJ2-3; 8 nucleotides align to TRBD1. The CDR3 has 16 amino acids. Germline V gene sequence: CDR1 SGHTA, CDR2 FQGNSA. J lost 6 bases, V lost 0 bases, and 8 bases had no gene match. CDR3 DNA: TGTGCCAGCAGCTTAGCTCCAGCAGGGGGCAGGGATACGCAGTATTTT. This gives the protein CASSLAPAGGRDTQYF.

This chain connects TRBV7-6 to TRBJ2-1; 12 nucleotides match TRBD2. This CDR3 contains 15 residues. With 6 bases clipped from V and 6 bases from J, the junction kept 6 bases outside the gene matches. The germline V gene has CDR1 SGHVS and CDR2 FNYEAQ. CDR3 loop: CASRPLAGGFNEQFF. In nucleotides, the CDR3 is TGTGCCAGCAGACCTCTAGCGGGGGGGTTCAATGAGCAGTTCTTC. Complete variable domain (other parts from reference TRBV7-6 and TRBJ2-1): GAGVSQSPRYKVTKRGQDVALRCDPISGHVSLYWYRQALGQGPEFLTYFNYEAQQDKSGLPNDRFSAERPEGSISTLTIQRTEQRDSAMYRCASRPLAGGFNEQFFGPGTRLTVL.

The V gene is TRBV4-2, the J gene TRBJ1-1, with 8 bases aligning to TRBD1. V trimming: 4 bases; J trimming: 4 bases; junction bases outside the gene matches: 8. CDR1 is LGHNA, CDR2 YNFKEQ, per germline. There are 15 residues in the CDR3. CDR3 in amino acids: CASSLSITGGTEAFF. In DNA form, the CDR3 reads TGTGCCAGCAGCCTTTCAATCACAGGGGGCACTGAAGCTTTCTTT.

The chain carries TRBV7-2 and TRBJ1-1; D gene unclear. Trimming shortened V by 3 bases and J by 5 bases, and 13 bases separated the two germline ends. This CDR3 spans 14 amino acids. Per germline, CDR1 SGHTA and CDR2 FQGNSA. CDR3 protein: CASSFLASNTEAFF. In DNA form, the CDR3 reads TGTGCCAGCAGCTTTCTGGCCAGTAATACTGAAGCTTTCTTT.

CDR3 nucleotides: TGTGCCAGCAGTCCGAGGAGAAACAATCAGCCCCAGCATTTT. As protein: CASSPRRNNQPQHF. This chain connects TRBV6-2 or TRBV6-3 to TRBJ1-5; no clear D. The V gene's germline CDR1 is MNHEY and CDR2 SVGEGT. This CDR3 contains 14 residues. Trimming removed 5 bases from V and 3 bases from J, with 11 bases in between.

The chain combines TRBV19 with TRBJ1-6; D is undetermined. Trimming pared 9 bases from V and 3 bases from J, leaving 15 bases between. CDR3 length: 15 residues. Germline V gene sequence: CDR1 LNHDA, CDR2 SQIVND (reference sequence). The CDR3 is CASQTGPGYNSPLHF. CDR3 nucleotides: TGTGCCAGCCAGACGGGTCCCGGCTATAATTCACCCCTCCACTTT.

The chain carries TRBV7-3 and TRBJ2-3; 8 nucleotides align to TRBD1. Germline V gives CDR1 SGHTA, CDR2 FQGTGA. Trimming removed 5 bases from V and 4 bases from J; junction bases left unmatched: 5. There are 14 residues in the CDR3. The CDR3 loop reads CASSADRGADTQYF. Written as DNA, the CDR3 is TGTGCCAGCAGCGCAGACAGGGGAGCAGATACGCAGTATTTT.

The chain joins TRBV19 to TRBJ1-1, with D possibly matching TRBD1 (6 bases). The CDR3 runs 16 residues. V gave up 3 bases and J gave up 1 base, with 15 bases separating them. CDR1 LNHDA and CDR2 SQIVND come from the germline V gene (reference sequence). DNA for the CDR3: TGTGCCAGTAGTATGGGGGGGGCAGCGAGGAACACTGAAGCTTTCTTT. Residues: CASSMGGAARNTEAFF.

The V and J genes are TRBV7-3 and TRBJ2-1; unclear D gene. Germline V gene lookup returns CDR1 SGHTA and CDR2 FQGTGA. The CDR3 is made up of 12 amino acids. Trimming removed 0 bases at V and 6 bases at J, with 3 bases between. The CDR3 is CASSLTINEQFF. As DNA, the CDR3 is TGTGCCAGCAGCTTAACTATCAATGAGCAGTTCTTC. The complete variable domain, with remaining parts taken from reference TRBV7-3 and TRBJ2-1, reads GAGVSQTPSNKVTEKGKYVELRCDPISGHTALYWYRQSLGQGPEFLIYFQGTGAADDSGLPNDRFFAVRPEGSVSTLKIQRTERGDSAVYLCASSLTINEQFFGPGTRLTVL.

The rearrangement joins TRBV15 to TRBJ1-2, with 10 bases fitting TRBD1. The germline V gene encodes CDR1 LNHNV and CDR2 YYDKDF (reference sequence). The junction had 8 bases not matched to a gene; V was cut back by 8 bases and J by 8 bases. This CDR3 has 13 residues. The CDR3 region is CATRGTGAQGYTF. DNA for the CDR3: TGTGCCACCCGGGGGACAGGGGCGCAAGGCTACACCTTC.

The chain joins TRBV5-1 to TRBJ1-3; D perhaps matches TRBD1 (6 bases). With 5 bases removed from V and 4 bases from J, the gap between germline ends came to 13 bases. CDR1 is SGHRS and CDR2 is YFSETQ in the germline V gene. This CDR3 contains 14 residues. The CDR3 nucleotides are TGCGCCAGCAGACCCGGGACATCAGGAAACACCATATATTTT. It specifies CASRPGTSGNTIYF.